This TCR beta chain emerged from a study of metastatic and nonmetastatic thyroid tumors. The entire patient cohort was treatment-naive prior to thyroid surgery. TCRdb reanalyzed the PCR reads with MiXCR. Among 5,000 or so clones, 34% were seen once, and the ten largest hold 25% to 30%. Germline V CDR1 and CDR2: SGHAT, FQNNGV. The CDR3 runs to 16 residues. Unmatched junction bases numbered 4, after V lost 4 bases and J lost 3 bases. Sequencing input: adjacent normal tissue. The origin of this receptor is a male donor with papillary thyroid cancer or a benign thyroid nodule (not recorded which). Some clones in this sample may be carry-over from other donors' samples. The chain joins TRBV11-2 to TRBJ2-1; 12 bases map to TRBD2. CDR3 loop: CASSSPTSGSYNEQFF. Here the CDR3 DNA reads TGTGCCAGCAGCTCCCCGACTAGCGGGAGCTACAATGAGCAGTTCTTC.